This TCR beta chain appears in the sequencing data of a study of blood T cell repertoires in COVID-19. Whole-study context: Researchers got acute and convalescent COVID-19 samples from the United States, Italy and Spain. Nucleic acid was either cDNA or gDNA, and it came from T cells, B-cell-depleted T cells, or PBMCs.

The CDR3 consists of 11 residues. Germline V CDR1 and CDR2: SNHLY, FYNNEI. V lost 7 bases to trimming and J lost 2 bases, with 6 bases between them. Authors' analysis steps: How many nucleated cells were present was estimated from reference gene primer amplification. Profiling relied on immunoSEQ multiplex PCR, and the TCRdb table lists in-frame clones only, not all of them. The V and J calls and clone size were taken over from that table, and D and trimming were inferred from the DNA. Of roughly 45,000 clones in the sample, 60% to 80% were seen once. Sequencing was done on a sample of peripheral blood. This chain joins TRBV2 and TRBJ2-7; D is perhaps TRBD1 (5 bases). The receptor comes from a woman aged 70-85 years with acute or convalescent COVID-19. This CDR3 reads CASTGTYEQYF. CDR3 in DNA: TGTGCCAGCACAGGGACCTACGAGCAGTACTTC.